The clone carrying this T cell receptor (beta chain) was detected only once. The germline V gene has CDR1 LNHDA and CDR2 SQIVND (reference sequence). V lost 5 bases and J lost 5; bases outside the gene matches: 2. The CDR3 sequence is 13 residues long. The data belong to a study of blood T cell repertoires in COVID-19. Study-wide background: Italy, Spain and the United States were the sources of the convalescent and acute COVID-19 samples.

Authors' processing steps: Amplified reference gene primers provided the basis for estimating nucleated cell counts. TCRdb's table, derived via immunoSEQ multiplex PCR, lists solely in-frame clones and lacks some. V and J calls and clone size follow that table, whereas D and trimming were derived from the DNA. This sample has under 100,000 clones; around 90% occur once, and the top ten carry under 3.5%. The sequence came from a woman aged 70-85 years with acute or convalescent COVID-19. J is TRBJ2-5 and V is TRBV19; TRBD1 agrees at 10 bases. The sequenced material came from peripheral blood. The DNA of the CDR3 is TGTGCCAGTAGTGCGACAGGGGGCGAGACCCAGTACTTC. This encodes CASSATGGETQYF.